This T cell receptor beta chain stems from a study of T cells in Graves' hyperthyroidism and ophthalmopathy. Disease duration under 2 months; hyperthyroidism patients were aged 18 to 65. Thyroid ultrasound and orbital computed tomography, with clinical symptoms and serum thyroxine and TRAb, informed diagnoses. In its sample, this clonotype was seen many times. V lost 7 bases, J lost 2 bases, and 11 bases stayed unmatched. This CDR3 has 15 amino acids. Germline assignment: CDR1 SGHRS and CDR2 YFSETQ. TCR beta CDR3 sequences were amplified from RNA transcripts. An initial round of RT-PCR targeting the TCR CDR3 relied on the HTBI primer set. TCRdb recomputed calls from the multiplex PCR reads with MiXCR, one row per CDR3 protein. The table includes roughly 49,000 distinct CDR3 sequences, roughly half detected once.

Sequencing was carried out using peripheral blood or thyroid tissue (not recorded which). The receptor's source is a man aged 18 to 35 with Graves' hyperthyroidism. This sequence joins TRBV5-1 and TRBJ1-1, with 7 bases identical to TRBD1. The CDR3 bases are TGCGCCAGCGTCAAAGGGGGCAACGATAACACTGAAGCTTTCTTT. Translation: CASVKGGNDNTEAFF. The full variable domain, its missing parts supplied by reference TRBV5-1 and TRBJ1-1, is KAGVTQTPRYLIKTRGQQVTLSCSPISGHRSVSWYQQTPGQGLQFLFEYFSETQRNKGNFPGRFSGRQFSNSRSEMNVSTLELGDSALYLCASVKGGNDNTEAFFGQGTRLTVV.